This entry lists 8 T cell receptor beta chains sequenced from one sample in a study of CD8+CD57+ T cells in acquired aplastic anemia (dated by TCRdb to 2016 to 2018). The patients picked for sequencing were ones in whom flow cytometry had shown an expansion of CD8+CD57+ cells. These reads were obtained on an Illumina HiSeq 2000. TCR beta VDJ combination and CDR3 sequence profiling used genomic DNA as the template. Starting from the raw public reads, TCRdb applied fastp trimming at Q25, assembled clones with MiXCR and retained in-frame beta chains. CDR3 protein sequences are deduplicated, and each keeps its most common genes and DNA. The sample table records tens of thousands of distinct CDR3 sequences; less than 85% of these occur just once. 80% to 90% of the sample is held by the ten biggest clonotypes. The sample consisted of sorted CD4+, CD8+, or CD8+CD57+ T cells (not recorded which) from PBMCs. The receptors were sampled from a human donor with aplastic anemia.

The chain recombines TRBV6-5 with TRBJ2-3, with D tentatively TRBD2 (5 bases). The CDR3 is 12 amino acids. Germline CDR1 MNHEY, CDR2 SVGAGI. V was cut by 2 bases and J by 9 bases, with 9 bases left in between. This CDR3 is CASSYEGDTQYF. DNA of the CDR3: TGTGCCAGCAGTTACGAGGGAGACACGCAGTATTTT.

The gene calls are TRBV7-2 and TRBJ1-2, with unresolved D. The CDR3 totals 12 residues. Trimming shortened V by 5 bases and J by 9 bases, and 13 bases separated the two germline ends. Germline loops: CDR1 SGHTA, CDR2 FQGNSA. The CDR3 is CASSPRLPSYTF. The CDR3 DNA reads TGTGCCAGCAGCCCTCGCCTACCTAGCTACACCTTC.

The rearrangement uses TRBV7-9 and TRBJ1-5, with unresolved D. There are 12 residues in the CDR3. Trimming pared 5 bases from V and 6 bases from J, leaving 8 bases between. Per germline, CDR1 SEHNR and CDR2 FQNEAQ (reference sequence). The CDR3 DNA is TGTGCCAGCAGCGCGGCCGCTCAGCCCCAGCATTTT. Protein: CASSAAAQPQHF.

The chain is built from TRBV2 and TRBJ2-7; tentatively, D is TRBD1 (6 bases). CDR3 length: 12 residues. Germline CDR1 reads SNHLY; CDR2 reads FYNNEI. Trimming pared 9 bases from V and 5 bases from J, leaving 14 bases between. The CDR3 loop is CARGTGFNEQYF. In DNA form, the CDR3 reads TGTGCCAGAGGAACAGGGTTCAACGAGCAGTACTTC. The full variable domain, in which reference TRBV2 and TRBJ2-7 provide the parts outside the CDR3, is EPEVTQTPSHQVTQMGQEVILRCVPISNHLYFYWYRQILGQKVEFLVSFYNNEISEKSEIFDDQFSVERPDGSNFTLKIRSTKLEDSAMYFCARGTGFNEQYFGPGTRLTVT.

The gene calls are TRBV4-2 and TRBJ2-7, with 10 bases aligning to TRBD2. The CDR3 totals 17 residues. Germline V gene sequence: CDR1 LGHNA, CDR2 YNFKEQ. Trimming took 1 base from V and 6 from J; bases not matched to a gene: 12. CDR3 DNA: TGTGCCAGCAGCCAAGGGGCTAGCGGGAGTTTTTTTCTCGAGCAGTACTTC. Translating it yields CASSQGASGSFFLEQYF.

The gene calls are TRBV10-2 and TRBJ2-3; tentatively, D is TRBD2 (6 bases). Germline V gives CDR1 WSHSY, CDR2 SAAADI. Trimming removed 0 bases from V and 2 bases from J, with 12 bases in between. The CDR3 spans 16 residues. CDR3 nucleotides: TGCGCCAGCAGTGAGTCGGATGCGGGAACCACAGATACGCAGTATTTT. Its translation is CASSESDAGTTDTQYF.

V gene TRBV2 combines with J gene TRBJ1-1; D not certain. Per germline, CDR1 SNHLY and CDR2 FYNNEI. The CDR3 is 13 residues long. The germline V and J ends were trimmed by 7 bases and 6 bases, with 15 bases remaining between them. The CDR3, as DNA: TGTGCCAGCACAATGGCAGTGGACGCTGAAGCTTTCTTT. It specifies CASTMAVDAEAFF.

V gene TRBV10-3 combines with J gene TRBJ1-1, with D possibly TRBD1 on 6 matching bases. The CDR3 runs 14 residues. Germline V gene data show CDR1 as ENHRY and CDR2 as SYGVKD. The V gene lost 6 bases and the J gene lost 3 bases, with 14 bases spanning the gap. CDR3 sequence: CAIRPTGRDTEAFF. CDR3 sequence (DNA): TGTGCCATCAGGCCAACAGGGAGGGACACTGAAGCTTTCTTT.